Presented here are 8 T cell receptor beta chains from one specimen sequenced in a study of CD8+CD57+ T cells in acquired aplastic anemia (dated by TCRdb to about 2018). Sequenced using an Illumina HiSeq 2000. TCR beta VDJ combination and CDR3 sequence profiling used genomic DNA as the template. TCRdb's own reprocessing of the public reads used fastp at Q25 and MiXCR and kept productive beta chains. Rows matching on CDR3 protein sequence are summarized as one entry with the most common DNA and genes. The sample table contains about 150,000 distinct CDR3 sequences; only one count was recorded for 48% of them. The ten largest account for roughly 30% of the sample. Expansion of CD8+CD57+ cells had been shown by flow cytometry in the patients chosen for sequencing. Sequencing was done on a sample of sorted CD4+, CD8+, or CD8+CD57+ T cells (not recorded which) from PBMCs. The receptors were sampled from a human donor with aplastic anemia.

V gene TRBV10-3 combines with J gene TRBJ2-3; 7 positions match TRBD2. The CDR3 spans 15 residues. The trim removed 4 bases at V and 5 bases at J, leaving 9 bases unmatched. Germline loops: CDR1 ENHRY, CDR2 SYGVKD. CDR3 in DNA: TGTGCCATCAGTGGTCCCAGGGCGGGAGTAGATACGCAGTATTTT. This gives the protein CAISGPRAGVDTQYF.

This clonotype was recorded many times. The chain joins TRBV9 to TRBJ1-1, with a weak D call TRBD1 (5 bases). The germline CDR1 and CDR2 sequences are SGDLS and YYNGEE. Trimming left V 0 bases short and J 4 bases short, with 7 bases between. This CDR3 contains 13 residues. The CDR3 coding sequence is TGTGCCAGCAGCGTAGGGGGCAGCACTGAAGCTTTCTTT. Translated: CASSVGGSTEAFF.

The J gene is TRBJ1-3, the V gene TRBV7-2; the D is unclear. Looked up from germline, CDR1 is SGHTA and CDR2 is FQGNSA. The V end was cut by 4 bases, the J end by 1 base, with 8 bases between. The CDR3 spans 14 residues. CDR3 in DNA: TGTGCCAGCAGCTCTGGGTTATCTGGAAACACCATATATTTT. Translated, it gives CASSSGLSGNTIYF.

The gene calls are TRBV20-1 and TRBJ2-3; 12 bases are a match to TRBD2. Germline assignment: CDR1 DFQATT and CDR2 SNEGSKA (reference sequence). The CDR3 runs 15 residues. The ends lost 1 base at V and 5 bases at J; junction bases unmatched: 4. CDR3 sequence (DNA): TGCAGTGCTAGAGTCGGACTAGCGGGAAGAGATACGCAGTATTTT. Translation gives CSARVGLAGRDTQYF.

In DNA, the CDR3 is TGTGCCAGCAGCCAGCAAGTCGCAATATCCGGGACGGACCATTCACCCCTCCACTTT. Its protein product is CASSQQVAISGTDHSPLHF. V usage is TRBV14 and J usage is TRBJ1-6, with D tentatively TRBD1 (5 bases). The germline gives CDR1 SGHDN, CDR2 FVKESK. V dropped 3 bases and J dropped 8 bases, with 26 bases sitting between them. The CDR3 sequence is 19 residues long.

The chain employs TRBV7-9 and TRBJ1-1; D is uncertain. V lost 3 bases, J lost 5 bases, and 10 bases lay in between. The CDR3 sequence is 13 residues long. In germline, CDR1 is SEHNR, CDR2 FQNEAQ (reference sequence). CDR3 sequence: CASSFSGETEAFF. CDR3 DNA: TGTGCCAGCAGCTTTTCGGGAGAGACTGAAGCTTTCTTT. The complete variable domain, with remaining parts taken from reference TRBV7-9 and TRBJ1-1, reads DTGVSQNPRHKITKRGQNVTFRCDPISEHNRLYWYRQTLGQGPEFLTYFQNEAQLEKSRLLSDRFSAERPKGSFSTLEIQRTEQGDSAMYLCASSFSGETEAFFGQGTRLTVV.

This clonotype has a count of ten or more. The chain combines TRBV27 with TRBJ1-1; no reliable D call. The CDR3 has 13 residues. Deletions cut 3 bases from V and 6 bases from J, with 11 bases between. Per the germline V gene, CDR1 is MNHEY and CDR2 is SMNVEV (reference sequence). CDR3 sequence reads: CASSFGRGPEAFF. For the CDR3, the DNA is TGTGCCAGCAGTTTCGGCAGAGGGCCTGAAGCTTTCTTT.

This rearrangement joins TRBV11-2 to TRBJ2-1; the D gene is possibly TRBD2 (6 bases). The germline V gene encodes CDR1 SGHAT and CDR2 FQNNGV. The ends were cut back, 1 base at V and 3 bases at J, with 16 bases in the middle. The CDR3 is made up of 17 amino acids. CDR3 sequence reads: CASSLVYSSVGYNEQFF. The CDR3 bases are TGTGCCAGCAGCTTAGTATATTCTAGCGTCGGCTACAATGAGCAGTTCTTC. The whole variable domain, remainder taken from reference TRBV11-2 and TRBJ2-1, is EAGVAQSPRYKIIEKRQSVAFWCNPISGHATLYWYQQILGQGPKLLIQFQNNGVVDDSQLPKDRFSAERLKGVDSTLKIQPAKLEDSAVYLCASSLVYSSVGYNEQFFGPGTRLTVL.